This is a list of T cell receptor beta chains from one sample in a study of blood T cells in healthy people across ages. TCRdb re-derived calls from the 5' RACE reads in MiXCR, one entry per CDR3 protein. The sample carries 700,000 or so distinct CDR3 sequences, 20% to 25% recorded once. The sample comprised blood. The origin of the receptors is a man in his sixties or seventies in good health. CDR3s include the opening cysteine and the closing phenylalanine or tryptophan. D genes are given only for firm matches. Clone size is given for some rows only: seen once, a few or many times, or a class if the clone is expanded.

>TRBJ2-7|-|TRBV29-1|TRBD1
TGCAGCGTTGATAGTGGACAGGAGTCCTACGAGCAGTACTTC
CSVDSGQESYEQYF
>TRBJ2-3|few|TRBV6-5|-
TGTGCCAGCAGTTATAGGCCGGGAAGCACAGATACGCAGTATTTT
CASSYRPGSTDTQYF
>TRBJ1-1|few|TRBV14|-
TGTGCCAGCAGCCTTCAAGATCGCCGCAGGGGAATCTTGTTGGACACTGAAGCTTTCTTT
CASSLQDRRRGILLDTEAFF
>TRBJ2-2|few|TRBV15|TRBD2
TGTGCCACCAGCAGAGATTGGAGCGGGGGGGCCATTACCGGGGAGCTGTTTTTT
CATSRDWSGGAITGELFF
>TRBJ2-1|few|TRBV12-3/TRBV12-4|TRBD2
TGTGCCAGCAGTTTTTGGACTAGCGGGGGGGACAATGAGCAGTTCTTC
CASSFWTSGGDNEQFF
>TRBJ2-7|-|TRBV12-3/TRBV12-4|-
TGTGCCAGCAGATCCGGGACGGGAACCTACGAGCAGTACTTC
CASRSGTGTYEQYF
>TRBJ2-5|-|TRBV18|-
TGTGCCAGCTCAATAAGCCAGCTAAGAGGAGAGACCCAGTACTTC
CASSISQLRGETQYF
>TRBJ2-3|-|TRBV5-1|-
TGCGCCAGCGGCTTGGCCCTGTCTGGCACAGATACGCAGTATTTT
CASGLALSGTDTQYF
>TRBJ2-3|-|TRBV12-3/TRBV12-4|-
TGTGCCAGCAGTTTTTCAGGGGGGGATGGAGATACGCAGTATTTT
CASSFSGGDGDTQYF
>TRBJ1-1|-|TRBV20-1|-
TGCAGTGCTAGAGACCAGGGCGGGCCGAACACCGAAGCTTTCTTT
CSARDQGGPNTEAFF
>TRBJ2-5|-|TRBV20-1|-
TGCAGTGCTAGAGATCCCGCCGTGGAGACCCAGTACTTC
CSARDPAVETQYF
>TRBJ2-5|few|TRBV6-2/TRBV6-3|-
TGTGCCAGCAGCGGGACGGTCAACCAAGAGACCCAGTACTTC
CASSGTVNQETQYF
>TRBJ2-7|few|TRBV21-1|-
TGTGCCAGCACCCCGCTGGGTGGGACAGCGGGCTACGAGCAGTACTTC
CASTPLGGTAGYEQYF
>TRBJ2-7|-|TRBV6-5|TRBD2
TGTGCCAGCAGTTACTGGACTAGCGGGGGAACTTACGAGCAGTACTTC
CASSYWTSGGTYEQYF
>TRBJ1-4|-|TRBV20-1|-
TGCAGTGCTAGGGGCGTCGAAAAACTGTTTTTT
CSARGVEKLFF
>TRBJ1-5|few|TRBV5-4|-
TGTGCCAGCATCATCGGCACTCAAGGCAATCAGCCCCAGCATTTT
CASIIGTQGNQPQHF
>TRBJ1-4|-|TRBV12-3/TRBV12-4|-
TGTGCCAGCAGTTTAACCGCGGTCTCTGAAAAACTGTTTTTT
CASSLTAVSEKLFF
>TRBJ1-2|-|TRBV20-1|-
TGCAGTGCCTATCAAGGGAAGTCGGACTATGGCTACACCTTC
CSAYQGKSDYGYTF
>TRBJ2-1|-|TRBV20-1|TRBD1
TGCAGTGCTAGAGATCCGAGGGACAGGGTGTACAATGAGCAGTTCTTC
CSARDPRDRVYNEQFF
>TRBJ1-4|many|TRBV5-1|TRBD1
TGCGCCAGCAGCCCCGAGGGACAGAGGGCTAATGAAAAACTGTTTTTT
CASSPEGQRANEKLFF
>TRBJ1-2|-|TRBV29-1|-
TGCAGCGTAATCGCAGGCGAACGGAACTATGGCTACACCTTC
CSVIAGERNYGYTF
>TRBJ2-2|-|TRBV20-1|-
TGCAGTGCATACGGACATTCCGGCGGGGAGCTGTTTTTT
CSAYGHSGGELFF
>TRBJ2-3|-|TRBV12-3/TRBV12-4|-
TGTGCCAGCACCTGGGGGGTACTGACAGATACGCAGTATTTT
CASTWGVLTDTQYF
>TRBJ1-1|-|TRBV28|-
TGTGCCAGCAGGACGGGAGGCGTGAACACTGAAGCTTTCTTT
CASRTGGVNTEAFF
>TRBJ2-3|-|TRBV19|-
TGTGCCAGTACCCAAACCTCAGGGGCAGATACGCAGTATTTT
CASTQTSGADTQYF
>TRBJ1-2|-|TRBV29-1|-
TGCAGCGTTGAAGAGGAGGGAGAGGATGGCTACACCTTC
CSVEEEGEDGYTF
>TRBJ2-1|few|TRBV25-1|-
TGTGCCAGCAGTGGCTGGTCCCCTTCAGGGAAGAGGTCCTACAATGAGCAGTTCTTC
CASSGWSPSGKRSYNEQFF
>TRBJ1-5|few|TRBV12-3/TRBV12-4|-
TGTGCCAGCAGTTCTCAGAGGGGAACGCCCCAGCATTTT
CASSSQRGTPQHF
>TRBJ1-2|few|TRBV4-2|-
TGTGCCAGCAGCCAAGCCGGCCCGGGCTATGGCTACACCTTC
CASSQAGPGYGYTF
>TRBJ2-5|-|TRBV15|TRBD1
TGTGCCACCAGCAGAGGGACAGGGGCCAATACAAAGACCCAGTACTTC
CATSRGTGANTKTQYF
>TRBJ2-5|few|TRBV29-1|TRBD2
TGCAGCGTCAAAGGGACTAGCGGGGGGACAGAGACCCAGTACTTC
CSVKGTSGGTETQYF
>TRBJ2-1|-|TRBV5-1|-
TGCGCCAGCAGCCCTGAAGGGAGTGACAATGAGCAGTTCTTC
CASSPEGSDNEQFF
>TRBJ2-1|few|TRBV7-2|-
TGTGCCAGCAGCCAACCGGGATCTCGCTCCTACAATGAGCAGTTCTTC
CASSQPGSRSYNEQFF
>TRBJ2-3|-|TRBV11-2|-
TGTGCCAGCAGCTTACGGACTGCGGGGAGTGCAGATACGCAGTATTTT
CASSLRTAGSADTQYF
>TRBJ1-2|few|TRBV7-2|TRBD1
TGTGCCAGCAGCTTAGCGGGGACAGGGAACGGGGTCTATGGCTACACCTTC
CASSLAGTGNGVYGYTF
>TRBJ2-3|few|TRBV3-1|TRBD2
TGTGCCAGCAGCCAGCTGCCTAGCGGAAAACACTACACAGATACGCAGTATTTT
CASSQLPSGKHYTDTQYF
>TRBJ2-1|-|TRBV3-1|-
TGTGCCAGCAGCCAACAGGCCCGAAGCCCGGCGGAGCTCTTC
CASSQQARSPAELF
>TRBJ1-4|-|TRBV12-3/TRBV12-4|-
TGTGCCAGCATGAGGGATGGTAATGAAAAACTGTTTTTT
CASMRDGNEKLFF
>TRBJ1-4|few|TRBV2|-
TGTGCCAGCAGTGGAGCTAACAGGGTGAATGAAAAACTGTTTTTT
CASSGANRVNEKLFF
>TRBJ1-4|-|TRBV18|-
TGTGCCAGCTCACCAGTCAATACGATGGCCACTAATGAAAAACTGTTTTTT
CASSPVNTMATNEKLFF
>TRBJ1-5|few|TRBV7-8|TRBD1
TGTGCCAGCAGCTTAAACAGGGGAGCCAGAGGGCCCCAGCATTTT
CASSLNRGARGPQHF
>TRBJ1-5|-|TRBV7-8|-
TGTGCCAGCAGCTTAGTCAGTTGGGACGGGAAGAATCAGCCCCAGCATTTT
CASSLVSWDGKNQPQHF
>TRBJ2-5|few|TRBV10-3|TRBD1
TGTGCCATCAGTGAGTCCGGGGACAGCAATTTCGGGACCCAGTACTTC
CAISESGDSNFGTQYF
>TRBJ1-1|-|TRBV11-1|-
TGTGCCACAGCCAAAGGGTGGGGCACTGAAGCTTTCTTT
CATAKGWGTEAFF
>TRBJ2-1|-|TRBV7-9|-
TGTGCCAGCAGCCCCCCAGGAGGGGACTACAATGAGCAGTTCTTC
CASSPPGGDYNEQFF
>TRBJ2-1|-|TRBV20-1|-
TGCACAACGGTGAATGAGCAGTTCTTC
CTTVNEQFF
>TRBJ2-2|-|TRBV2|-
TGTGCCAGCAGTGAGTGGAGACTAGAAACCGGGGAGCTGTTTTTT
CASSEWRLETGELFF
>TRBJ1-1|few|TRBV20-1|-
TGCAGTGCTCTTGGGCAGAACACTGAAGCTTTCTTT
CSALGQNTEAFF
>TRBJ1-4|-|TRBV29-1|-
TGCAGCGTTGAAGCCCCTGGGGGGTCACTGTTTTTT
CSVEAPGGSLFF
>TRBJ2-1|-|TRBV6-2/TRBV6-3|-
TGTGCCAGCAGGCATATCGCCCTGAAGGGTAACACTGAGCAGTTCTTC
CASRHIALKGNTEQFF
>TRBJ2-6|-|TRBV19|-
TGTGCCAGTGGAAGCGAGTCTGGGGCCAACGTCCCGACTTTC
CASGSESGANVPTF
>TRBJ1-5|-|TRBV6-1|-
TGTGCCAGCAGTGAATCACCGGGAGGGGCGATTAGCAATCAGCCCCAGCATTTT
CASSESPGGAISNQPQHF
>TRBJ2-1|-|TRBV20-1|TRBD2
TGCAGTGTTTTGCGGGGGGGCCACAATGAGCAGTTCTTC
CSVLRGGHNEQFF
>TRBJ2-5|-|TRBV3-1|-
TGTGCCAGCAGCCAAGTCAGGGTGGAGACCCGGTACTTC
CASSQVRVETRYF
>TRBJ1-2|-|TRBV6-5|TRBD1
TGTGCCAGCAGGGCCGACAGGGGTAGTCAATATGGCTACACCTTC
CASRADRGSQYGYTF
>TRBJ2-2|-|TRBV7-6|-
TGTGCCAGCAGCCGGGGACGGATGAACACCGGGGAGCTGTTTTTT
CASSRGRMNTGELFF